A single sample is the source of the 8 T cell receptor beta chains below, sequenced in a study of PD-L1 blockade in urothelial cancer. TCRdb's table, derived via immunoSEQ multiplex PCR, lists solely in-frame clones and lacks some. This sample carries approximately 58,000 clones, 82% of them seen once, and the ten largest clones take approximately 4%. Specimen: PBMCs, collected around atezolizumab (anti-PD-L1) treatment. The receptors originated from a man aged 65 to 79 with urothelial cancer.

The V gene is TRBV6-6, the J gene TRBJ2-7; unclear D gene. Germline CDR1 is MNHNY and CDR2 is SVGAGI (reference sequence). Trimming left V 7 bases short and J 3 bases short, with 10 bases between. The CDR3 has 12 amino acids. CDR3 DNA: TGTGCCAGCATAGGCAGGTACTACGAGCAGTACTTC. It specifies CASIGRYYEQYF.

The genes are TRBV9 and TRBJ2-3, with D possibly TRBD2 on 5 matching bases. The V gene's germline CDR1 is SGDLS and CDR2 YYNGEE. This CDR3 comprises 15 residues. V was pared by 3 bases and J by 0 bases, with 11 bases between. The CDR3 is CASSESGSSTDTQYF. Here the CDR3 DNA reads TGTGCCAGCAGCGAGAGCGGATCTAGCACAGATACGCAGTATTTT.

As DNA, the CDR3 is TGTGCCAGCAGCTTAAAAGGGCGGGAGGCATACAATGAGCAGTTCTTC. Translation: CASSLKGREAYNEQFF. The chain combines TRBV11-3 with TRBJ2-1; 8 bases fit TRBD2. The V and J ends lost 2 bases and 4 bases, in that order; junction bases with no gene match: 7. Germline lookup yields CDR1 SGHNT and CDR2 YENEEA. This CDR3 contains 16 residues. The full variable domain, completed using reference TRBV11-3 and TRBJ2-1, is EAGVVQSPRYKIIEKKQPVAFWCNPISGHNTLYWYLQNLGQGPELLIRYENEEAVDDSQLPKDRFSAERLKGVDSTLKIQPAELGDSAVYLCASSLKGREAYNEQFFGPGTRLTVL.

The rearrangement uses TRBV15 and TRBJ2-1, with 9 bases matching TRBD2. Trimming took 1 base from V and 0 from J; bases not matched to a gene: 10. This CDR3 comprises 19 residues. The V gene's germline CDR1 is LNHNV and CDR2 YYDKDF (reference sequence). CDR3 amino acids: CATSRAPAGGTSSYNEQFF. CDR3 DNA: TGTGCCACCAGCAGAGCCCCAGCGGGAGGAACTAGCTCCTACAATGAGCAGTTCTTC.

The chain recombines TRBV5-6 with TRBJ1-2; D is ambiguous. Between the trimmed V and J ends, which lost 1 base and 2 bases, there was a span of 12 bases. There are 15 residues in the CDR3. Germline assignment: CDR1 SGHDT and CDR2 YYEEEE. CDR3 in DNA: TGTGCCAGCAGCTTGCGGGGAACGATCAACTATGGCTACACCTTC. Its protein product is CASSLRGTINYGYTF.

The chain joins TRBV10-3 to TRBJ1-1, with 7 bases aligning to TRBD1. V gave up 5 bases and J gave up 0 bases; unmatched junction bases: 3. This CDR3 contains 14 residues. CDR1 ENHRY and CDR2 SYGVKD come from the germline V gene. CDR3 bases: TGTGCCATCAGTATCCAGGGGGTGAACACTGAAGCTTTCTTT. Amino acid sequence: CAISIQGVNTEAFF.

The chain combines TRBV5-1 with TRBJ2-1; perhaps TRBD2 as D (5 bases). The CDR3 extends over 15 amino acids. Trimming left V 0 bases short and J 10 bases short, with 17 bases between. Germline assignment: CDR1 SGHRS and CDR2 YFSETQ. The CDR3 DNA follows: TGCGCCAGCAGCTTGGACGGGATTGATTCACGGGAGCAGTTCTTC. It specifies CASSLDGIDSREQFF.

This rearrangement joins TRBV5-4 to TRBJ1-2, with TRBD1 identical over 9 bases. This CDR3 contains 16 residues. The ends lost 1 base at V and 8 bases at J; junction bases unmatched: 12. The germline V gene encodes CDR1 SGHNT and CDR2 YYREEE (reference sequence). CDR3 amino acids: CASSLTGQGVPGGYTF. DNA of the CDR3: TGTGCCAGCAGCTTGACGGGACAGGGAGTTCCGGGGGGCTACACCTTC. The full variable domain, with the rest looked up from reference TRBV5-4 and TRBJ1-2, is ETGVTQSPTHLIKTRGQQVTLRCSSQSGHNTVSWYQQALGQGPQFIFQYYREEENGRGNFPPRFSGLQFPNYSSELNVNALELDDSALYLCASSLTGQGVPGGYTFGSGTRLTVV.